This T cell receptor beta chain originates from a study of blood T cell repertoires in COVID-19. Study-wide background: Acute and convalescent COVID-19 samples came from the United States, Italy and Spain. From T cells, B-cell-depleted T cells, or PBMCs came the material, which was cDNA or gDNA.

The authors' processing: Estimation of nucleated cell counts relied on the amplification of reference gene primers. Sequencing was performed with immunoSEQ multiplex PCR; in TCRdb, only in-frame clones are kept and a portion is missing. D and trimming were read from the DNA, whereas the V and J calls and clone size are those reported in that table. The table records roughly 150,000 clones, 84% of them present only once. This clone was detected a few times. The CDR3 is made up of 14 amino acids. The germline V gene has CDR1 MNHEY and CDR2 SVGAGI. V lost 0 bases, J lost 8 bases, and 6 bases stayed unmatched.

The chain combines TRBV6-5 with TRBJ1-2; TRBD1 matches 7 bases. The sample taken for sequencing was peripheral blood. This sequence was found in a woman in her fifties or sixties with acute or convalescent COVID-19. CDR3 residues: CASSYSQGSGGYTF. Written as DNA, the CDR3 is TGTGCCAGCAGTTACTCACAGGGGAGCGGCGGCTACACCTTC.